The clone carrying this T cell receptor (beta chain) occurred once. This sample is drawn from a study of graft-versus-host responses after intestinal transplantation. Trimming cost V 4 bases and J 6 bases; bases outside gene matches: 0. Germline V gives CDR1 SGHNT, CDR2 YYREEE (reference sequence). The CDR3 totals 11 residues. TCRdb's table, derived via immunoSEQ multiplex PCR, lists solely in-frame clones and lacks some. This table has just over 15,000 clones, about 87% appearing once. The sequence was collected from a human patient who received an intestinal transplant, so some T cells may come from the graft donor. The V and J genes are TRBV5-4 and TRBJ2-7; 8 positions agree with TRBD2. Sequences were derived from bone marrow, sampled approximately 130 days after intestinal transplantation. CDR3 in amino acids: CASSRGGEQYF. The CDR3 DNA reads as TGTGCCAGCAGCCGGGGGGGCGAGCAGTACTTC. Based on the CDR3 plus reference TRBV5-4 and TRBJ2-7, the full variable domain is ETGVTQSPTHLIKTRGQQVTLRCSSQSGHNTVSWYQQALGQGPQFIFQYYREEENGRGNFPPRFSGLQFPNYSSELNVNALELDDSALYLCASSRGGEQYFGPGTRLTVT.